The sequence of this T cell receptor beta chain was determined in a study of T cell responses to AZD1222 COVID-19 vaccine. Background on the study: Doses given second, at about 4 or about 12 weeks, were pooled. Study-wide results and caveats: A mostly white British donor set with more females was recruited, and clonal diversity was possibly underestimated. Rises in breadth and depth of Spike-specific TCRs came after two AZD1222 doses. Only a handful of AZD1222 recipients tested seropositive at baseline.

The table came from immunoSEQ multiplex PCR; TCRdb's copy has only in-frame clones and leaves some out. The table lists 100,000 to 150,000 clones, approximately 90% of them singletons. About this clone itself: Its antigen remains unidentified.

V was clipped by 6 bases and J by 4 bases; unmatched bases: 5. CDR1 is MGHDK and CDR2 is SYGVNS in the germline V gene. This CDR3 has 13 amino acids. This material consisted of peripheral blood, taken on day 0 of AZD1222 vaccination. The rearrangement links TRBV25-1 to TRBJ1-2; 7 nucleotides match TRBD1. This sequence originates from an adult in good health. CDR3 coding DNA: TGTGCCAGCAGACCGACAGGGTCCTATGGCTACACCTTC. Its translation is CASRPTGSYGYTF.